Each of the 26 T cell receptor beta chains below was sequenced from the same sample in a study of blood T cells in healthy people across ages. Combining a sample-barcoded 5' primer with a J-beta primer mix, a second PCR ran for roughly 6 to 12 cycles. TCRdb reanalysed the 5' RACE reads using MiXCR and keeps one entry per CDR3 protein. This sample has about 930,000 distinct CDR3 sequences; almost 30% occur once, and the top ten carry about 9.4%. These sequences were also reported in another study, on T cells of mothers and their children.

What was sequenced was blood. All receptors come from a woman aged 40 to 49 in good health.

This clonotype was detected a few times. The CDR3 spells CASRGTNQPQHF. In nucleotides, the CDR3 is TGTGCCAGCAGAGGAACAAATCAGCCCCAGCATTTT. The J gene is TRBJ1-5, the V gene TRBV12-3 or TRBV12-4; D call uncertain. The CDR3 extends over 12 amino acids. Deletions cut 6 bases from V and 4 bases from J, with 7 bases between.

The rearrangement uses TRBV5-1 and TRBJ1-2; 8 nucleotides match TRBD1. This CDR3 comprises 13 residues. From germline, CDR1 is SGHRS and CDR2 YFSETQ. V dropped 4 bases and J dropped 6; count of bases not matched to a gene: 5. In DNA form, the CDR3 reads TGCGCCAGCAGCGTGACAGGGGAGGATGGCTACACCTTC. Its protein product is CASSVTGEDGYTF.

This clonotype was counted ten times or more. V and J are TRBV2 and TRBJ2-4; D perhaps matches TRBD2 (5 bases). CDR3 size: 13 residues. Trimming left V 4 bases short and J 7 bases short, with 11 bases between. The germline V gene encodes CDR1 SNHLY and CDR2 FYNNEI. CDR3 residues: CASSAGISNIQYF. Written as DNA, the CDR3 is TGTGCCAGCAGTGCGGGAATTTCCAACATTCAGTACTTC. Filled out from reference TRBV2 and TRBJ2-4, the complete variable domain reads EPEVTQTPSHQVTQMGQEVILRCVPISNHLYFYWYRQILGQKVEFLVSFYNNEISEKSEIFDDQFSVERPDGSNFTLKIRSTKLEDSAMYFCASSAGISNIQYFGAGTRLSVL.

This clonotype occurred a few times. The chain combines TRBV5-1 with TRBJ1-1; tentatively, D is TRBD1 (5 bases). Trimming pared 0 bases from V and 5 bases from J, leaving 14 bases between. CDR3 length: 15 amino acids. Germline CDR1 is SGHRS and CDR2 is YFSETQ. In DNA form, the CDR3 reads TGCGCCAGCAGCTTGGAGGGGTTCGGATCGACTGAAGCTTTCTTT. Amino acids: CASSLEGFGSTEAFF. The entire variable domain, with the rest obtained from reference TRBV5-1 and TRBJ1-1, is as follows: KAGVTQTPRYLIKTRGQQVTLSCSPISGHRSVSWYQQTPGQGLQFLFEYFSETQRNKGNFPGRFSGRQFSNSRSEMNVSTLELGDSALYLCASSLEGFGSTEAFFGQGTRLTVV.

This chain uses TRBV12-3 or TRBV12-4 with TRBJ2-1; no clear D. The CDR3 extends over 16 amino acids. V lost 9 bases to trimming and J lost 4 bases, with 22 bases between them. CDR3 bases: TGTGCCAGTAGTCCCACGGGCAGGACCACTTACAATGAGCAGTTCTTC. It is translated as CASSPTGRTTYNEQFF.

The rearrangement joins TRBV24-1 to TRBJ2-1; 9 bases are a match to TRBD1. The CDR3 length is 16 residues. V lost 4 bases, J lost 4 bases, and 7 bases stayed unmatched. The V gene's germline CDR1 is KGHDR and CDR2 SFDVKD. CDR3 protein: CATSEPSGTGYNEQFF. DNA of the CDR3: TGTGCCACCAGTGAACCCTCCGGGACAGGGTACAATGAGCAGTTCTTC.

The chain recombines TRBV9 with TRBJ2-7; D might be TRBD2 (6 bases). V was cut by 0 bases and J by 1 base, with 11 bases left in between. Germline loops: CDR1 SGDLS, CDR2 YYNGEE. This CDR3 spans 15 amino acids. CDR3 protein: CASSVAPGTSYEQYF. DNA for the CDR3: TGTGCCAGCAGCGTAGCCCCAGGGACTTCCTACGAGCAGTACTTC.

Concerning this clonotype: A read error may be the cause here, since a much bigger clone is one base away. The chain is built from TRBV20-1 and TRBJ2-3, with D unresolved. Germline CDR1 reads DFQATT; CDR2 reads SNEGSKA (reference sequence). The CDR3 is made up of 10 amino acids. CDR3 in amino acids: CSASKDTQYF. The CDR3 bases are TGCAGTGCTAGCAAAGATACGCAGTATTTT.

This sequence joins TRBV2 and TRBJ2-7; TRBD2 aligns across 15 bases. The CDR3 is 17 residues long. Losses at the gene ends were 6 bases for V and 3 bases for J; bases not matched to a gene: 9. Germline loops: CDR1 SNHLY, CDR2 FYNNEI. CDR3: CASRERTSGGAFYEQYF. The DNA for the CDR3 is TGTGCCAGCAGAGAGAGGACTAGCGGGGGGGCCTTCTACGAGCAGTACTTC.

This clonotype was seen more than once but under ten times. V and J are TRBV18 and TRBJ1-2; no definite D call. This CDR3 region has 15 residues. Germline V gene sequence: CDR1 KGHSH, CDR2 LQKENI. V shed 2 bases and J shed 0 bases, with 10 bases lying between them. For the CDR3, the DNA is TGTGCCAGCTCACCAGGGCGATTCCCTAACTATGGCTACACCTTC. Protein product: CASSPGRFPNYGYTF.

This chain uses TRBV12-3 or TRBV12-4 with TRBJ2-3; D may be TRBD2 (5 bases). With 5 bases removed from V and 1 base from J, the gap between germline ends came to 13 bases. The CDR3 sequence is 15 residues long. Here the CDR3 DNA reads TGTGCCAGCAGTGAGGGCAGCGGACGCACAGATACGCAGTATTTT. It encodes CASSEGSGRTDTQYF.

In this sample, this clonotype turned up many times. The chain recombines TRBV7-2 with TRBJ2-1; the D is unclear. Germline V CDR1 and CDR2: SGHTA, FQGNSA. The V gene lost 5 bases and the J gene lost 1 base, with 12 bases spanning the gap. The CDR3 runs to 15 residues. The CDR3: CASSQGLGSYNEQFF. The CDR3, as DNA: TGTGCCAGCAGCCAAGGTCTAGGGTCCTACAATGAGCAGTTCTTC. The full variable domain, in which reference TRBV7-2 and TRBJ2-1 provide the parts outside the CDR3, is GAGVSQSPSNKVTEKGKDVELRCDPISGHTALYWYRQSLGQGLEFLIYFQGNSAPDKSGLPSDRFSAERTGGSVSTLTIQRTQQEDSAVYLCASSQGLGSYNEQFFGPGTRLTVL.

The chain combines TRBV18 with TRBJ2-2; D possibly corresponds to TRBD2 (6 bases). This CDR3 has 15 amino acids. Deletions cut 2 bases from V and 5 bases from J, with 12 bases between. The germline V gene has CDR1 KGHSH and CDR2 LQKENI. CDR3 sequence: CASSPWGLATGELFF. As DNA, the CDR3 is TGTGCCAGCTCACCATGGGGCCTAGCGACCGGGGAGCTGTTTTTT.

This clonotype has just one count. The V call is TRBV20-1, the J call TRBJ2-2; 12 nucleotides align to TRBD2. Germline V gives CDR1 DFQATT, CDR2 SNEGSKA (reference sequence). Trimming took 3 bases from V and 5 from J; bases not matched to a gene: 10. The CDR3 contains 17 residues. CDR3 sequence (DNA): TGCAGTGCTAGTGGGCTAGCGGGGGGGCCAAGGACCGGGGAGCTGTTTTTT. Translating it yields CSASGLAGGPRTGELFF.

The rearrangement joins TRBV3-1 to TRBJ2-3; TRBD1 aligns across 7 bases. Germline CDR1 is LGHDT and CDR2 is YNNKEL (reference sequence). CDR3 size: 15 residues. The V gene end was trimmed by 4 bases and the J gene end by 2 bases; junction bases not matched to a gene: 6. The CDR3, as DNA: TGTGCCAGCAGCCTCACCGGGACAGCCACAGATACGCAGTATTTT. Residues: CASSLTGTATDTQYF.

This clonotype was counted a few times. CDR3 amino acids: CATSDYGVGQETQYF. The CDR3 DNA reads TGTGCCACCAGTGATTACGGGGTAGGGCAAGAGACCCAGTACTTC. The chain couples TRBV24-1 to TRBJ2-5; D perhaps matches TRBD2 (5 bases). Germline V gives CDR1 KGHDR, CDR2 SFDVKD. The CDR3 spans 15 residues. Trimming took 2 bases from V and 2 from J, leaving 11 bases between them.

CDR3 amino acids: CASSVDRPNEKLFF. The DNA for the CDR3 is TGCGCCAGCAGCGTAGACAGGCCAAATGAAAAACTGTTTTTT. The chain links TRBV5-1 to TRBJ1-4, with TRBD1 as a possible D gene (6 bases). Between the trimmed V and J ends, which lost 4 bases and 5 bases, there was a span of 12 bases. The CDR3 is made up of 14 amino acids. CDR1 is SGHRS and CDR2 is YFSETQ in the germline V gene.

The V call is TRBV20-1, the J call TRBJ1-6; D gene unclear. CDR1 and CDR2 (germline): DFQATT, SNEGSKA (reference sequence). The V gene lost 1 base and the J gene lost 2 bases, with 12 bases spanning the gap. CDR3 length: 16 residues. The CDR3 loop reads CSARVPGKAYNSPLHF. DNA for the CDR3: TGCAGTGCTAGAGTTCCGGGGAAAGCCTATAATTCACCCCTCCACTTT.

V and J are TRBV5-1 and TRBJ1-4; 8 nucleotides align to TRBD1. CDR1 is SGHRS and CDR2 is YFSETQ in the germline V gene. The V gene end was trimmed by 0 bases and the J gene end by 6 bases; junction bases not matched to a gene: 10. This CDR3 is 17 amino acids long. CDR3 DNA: TGCGCCAGCAGCTTGGGGCCGGGGACAGGAAGAGATGAAAAACTGTTTTTT. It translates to CASSLGPGTGRDEKLFF.

CDR3 in amino acids: CASSLVGLARSDTQYF. The CDR3 DNA reads TGTGCCAGCAGCTTGGTAGGACTCGCCCGGTCAGATACGCAGTATTTT. The V call is TRBV5-6, the J call TRBJ2-3; tentatively, D is TRBD2 (5 bases). The ends were cut back, 0 bases at V and 4 bases at J, with 15 bases in the middle. This CDR3 region has 16 residues. Germline V gene lookup returns CDR1 SGHDT and CDR2 YYEEEE.

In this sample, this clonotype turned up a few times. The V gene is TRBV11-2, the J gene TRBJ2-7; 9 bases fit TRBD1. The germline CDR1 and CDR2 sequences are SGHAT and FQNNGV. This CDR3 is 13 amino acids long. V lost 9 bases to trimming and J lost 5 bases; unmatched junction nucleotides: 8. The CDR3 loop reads CASTTQGAHEQYF. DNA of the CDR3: TGTGCCAGTACCACACAGGGGGCCCACGAGCAGTACTTC.

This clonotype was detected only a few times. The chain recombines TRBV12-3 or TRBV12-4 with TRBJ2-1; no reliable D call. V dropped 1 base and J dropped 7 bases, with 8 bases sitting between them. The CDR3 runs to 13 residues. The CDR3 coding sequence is TGTGCCAGCAGTTTAGGGATTGTTAATGAGCAGTTCTTC. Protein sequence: CASSLGIVNEQFF.

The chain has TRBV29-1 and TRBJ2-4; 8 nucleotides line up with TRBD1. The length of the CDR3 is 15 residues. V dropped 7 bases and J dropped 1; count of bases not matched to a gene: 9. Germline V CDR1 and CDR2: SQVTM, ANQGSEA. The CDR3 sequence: CSAVPRQGAKNIQYF. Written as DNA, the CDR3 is TGCAGCGCCGTCCCCAGACAGGGGGCCAAAAACATTCAGTACTTC.

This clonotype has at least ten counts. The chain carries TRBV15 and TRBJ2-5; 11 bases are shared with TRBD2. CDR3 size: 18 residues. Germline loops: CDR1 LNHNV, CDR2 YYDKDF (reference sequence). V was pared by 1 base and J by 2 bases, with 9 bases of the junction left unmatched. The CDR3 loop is CATSRVTLAGGLQETQYF. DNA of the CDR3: TGTGCCACCAGCAGAGTGACCCTAGCGGGGGGATTACAAGAGACCCAGTACTTC.

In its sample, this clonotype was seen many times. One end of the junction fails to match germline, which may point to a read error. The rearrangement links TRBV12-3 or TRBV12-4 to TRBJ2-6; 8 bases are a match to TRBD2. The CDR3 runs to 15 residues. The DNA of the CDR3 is TGTGCCAGCAGTGTAGCGGGATCTGGGGCCAACGTCCTGACTTTC. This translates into CASSVAGSGANVLTF.

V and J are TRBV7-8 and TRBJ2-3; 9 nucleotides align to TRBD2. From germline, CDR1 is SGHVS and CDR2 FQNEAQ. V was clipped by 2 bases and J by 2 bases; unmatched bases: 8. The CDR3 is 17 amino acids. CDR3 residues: CASSLRLGGGATDTQYF. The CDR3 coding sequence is TGTGCCAGCAGCTTACGGCTTGGCGGGGGGGCCACAGATACGCAGTATTTT.